Sequencing of this TCR beta chain was carried out in a study of cytomegalovirus exposure and HLA in healthy donors. The PCR used 60 Vbeta and 13 Jbeta primers. The assay was immunoSEQ multiplex PCR, and TCRdb's table has in-frame clones only and misses some. The sample lists approximately 120,000 clones, approximately 73% occurring once. The CDR3 is 16 amino acids. Trimming cost V 1 base and J 0 bases, with 13 bases left between them. In germline, CDR1 is SGHRS, CDR2 YFSETQ. V and J are TRBV5-1 and TRBJ1-1; no clear D. Material for sequencing was PBMCs. The source of this sequence is a man between 60 and 70 years old in good health and CMV-seropositive. CDR3 in amino acids: CASSLMPIGVNTEAFF. The CDR3 region has the DNA TGCGCCAGCAGCTTGATGCCTATCGGGGTGAACACTGAAGCTTTCTTT.